This T cell receptor (beta chain) was sequenced for a study of blood T cell repertoires in COVID-19. Study context: PBMCs, B-cell-depleted T cells, or T cells provided the cDNA or gDNA that made up the material.

CDR1 and CDR2 from the germline V gene are MNHNS and SASEGT. The CDR3 consists of 18 residues. The V segment lost 4 bases and the J segment 0 bases; nucleotides outside the gene matches: 11. The repertoire was sequenced with immunoSEQ multiplex PCR; TCRdb's copy has only in-frame clones and lacks some. This table has over 300,000 clones, 80% to 90% appearing once. Adults between roughly 18 and 90 years of age took part from some 25 US areas. Before being deemed recovered, Cohort 3 donors had two negative PCRs, clearance, or symptom resolution. The chain joins TRBV6-1 to TRBJ2-4; 8 nucleotides match TRBD1. Sample: PBMCs or T cells enriched from blood (not recorded which). This sequence was found in a man in his thirties or forties who had recovered from COVID-19. CDR3 protein: CASSVDGRQGLAKNIQYF. The CDR3 region has the DNA TGTGCCAGCAGTGTTGATGGGAGACAGGGGCTAGCCAAAAACATTCAGTACTTC.